This TCR beta chain was recovered during a study of shared clonotypes between healthy human individuals. Trimming removed 2 bases at V and 6 bases at J, with 14 bases between. This CDR3 contains 15 residues. Germline V CDR1 and CDR2: SGHVS, FNYEAQ. Sequencing was at deep level. Sequencing was performed with immunoSEQ multiplex PCR; in TCRdb, only in-frame clones are kept and a portion is missing. Seen here are approximately 740,000 clones, 74% observed once, and the top ten hold more than 1.5%. The sample comprised memory CD4+ T cells sorted from blood. Subset: CD45RA-negative fraction. This chain uses TRBV7-6 with TRBJ2-1; TRBD1 or TRBD2 may be the D gene (5 bases each). The sequence was obtained from a woman in her twenties or thirties in good health. For the CDR3, the DNA is TGTGCCAGCAGCTTAACCGGTGCAGGGAGCAATGAGCAGTTCTTC. Encoded protein: CASSLTGAGSNEQFF.